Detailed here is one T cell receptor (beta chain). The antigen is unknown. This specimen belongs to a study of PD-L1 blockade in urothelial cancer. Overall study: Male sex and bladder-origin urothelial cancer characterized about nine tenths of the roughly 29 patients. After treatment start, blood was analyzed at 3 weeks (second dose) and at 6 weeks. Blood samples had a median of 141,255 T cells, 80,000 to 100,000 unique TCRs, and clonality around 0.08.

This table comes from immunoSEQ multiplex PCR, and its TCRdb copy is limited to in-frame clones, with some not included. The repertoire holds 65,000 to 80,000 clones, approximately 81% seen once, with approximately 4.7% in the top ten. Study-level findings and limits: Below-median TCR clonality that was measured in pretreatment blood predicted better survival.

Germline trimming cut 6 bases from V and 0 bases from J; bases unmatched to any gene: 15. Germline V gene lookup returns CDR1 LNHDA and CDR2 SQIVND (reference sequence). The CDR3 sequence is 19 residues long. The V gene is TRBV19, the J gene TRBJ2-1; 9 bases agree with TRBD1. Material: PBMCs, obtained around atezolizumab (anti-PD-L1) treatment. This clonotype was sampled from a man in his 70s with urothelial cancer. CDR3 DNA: TGTGCCAGTAGCTTCCGGGACAGGGCCCGGTATAGCTCCTACAATGAGCAGTTCTTC. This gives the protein CASSFRDRARYSSYNEQFF.